The 21 T cell receptor beta chains given below trace back to one sample, sequenced in a study of T cell clonotyping in hematopoietic cell transplantation. The repertoire was sequenced with immunoSEQ multiplex PCR; TCRdb's copy has only in-frame clones and lacks some. The sample includes roughly 10,000 clones, about 75% of them seen just once. This specimen consisted of PBMCs, obtained 30 days after allogeneic stem cell transplant. The receptors shown here come from a female patient in her 40s who had an allogeneic stem cell transplant from a related donor, so T cells may come from the graft donor. Some clones in this sample may be carry-over from other donors' samples.

The chain links TRBV30 to TRBJ2-7, with D perhaps TRBD2 (5 bases). This CDR3 spans 16 amino acids. Deletions cut 3 bases from V and 3 bases from J, with 21 bases between. Germline-derived CDR1 and CDR2 are GTSNPN and SVGIG (reference sequence). CDR3: CAWRGAMIRERYEQYF. CDR3 nucleotides: TGTGCCTGGAGGGGAGCGATGATCCGGGAACGCTACGAGCAGTACTTC. Based on the CDR3 plus reference TRBV30 and TRBJ2-7, the full variable domain is SQTIHQWPATLVQPVGSPLSLECTVEGTSNPNLYWYRQAAGRGLQLLFYSVGIGQISSEVPQNLSASRPQDRQFILSSKKLLLSDSGFYLCAWRGAMIRERYEQYFGPGTRLTVT.

The chain is built from TRBV5-7 and TRBJ2-7, with D perhaps given as TRBD1 or TRBD2 (5 bases each). TRBV5-7 is an ORF, and what it does is uncertain. With 5 bases removed from V and 0 bases from J, the gap between germline ends came to 15 bases. The CDR3 has 15 residues. CDR3 sequence (DNA): TGTGCCAGCAGTACGGGACGCCGGGCCTCCTACGAGCAGTACTTC. This sequence encodes CASSTGRRASYEQYF.

J is TRBJ1-1 and V is TRBV7-6; perhaps TRBD1 as D (5 bases). Germline V gives CDR1 SGHVS, CDR2 FNYEAQ. The CDR3 sequence is 15 residues long. With 0 bases removed from V and 4 bases from J, the gap between germline ends came to 12 bases. The CDR3 here is CASSLAAGLGTEAFF. The DNA of the CDR3 is TGTGCCAGCAGCTTAGCTGCAGGGCTGGGCACTGAAGCTTTCTTT.

This CDR3 is CASGSARSGRTYNEQFF. CDR3 nucleotides: TGTGCTAGTGGTTCCGCCCGTAGCGGGAGGACCTACAATGAGCAGTTCTTC. The chain uses TRBV12-5 and TRBJ2-1, with 10 nucleotides matching TRBD2. The germline V gene encodes CDR1 LGHNT and CDR2 FRNRAP. The CDR3 runs to 17 residues. The ends lost 4 bases at V and 2 bases at J; junction bases unmatched: 8.

This clone was found a few times. The chain has TRBV27 and TRBJ2-3, with a possible D match to TRBD1 (6 bases). There are 15 residues in the CDR3. Germline V CDR1 and CDR2: MNHEY, SMNVEV (reference sequence). V was clipped by 5 bases and J by 5 bases, with 17 bases between them. CDR3 protein: CASSPRGTPGDTQYF. In DNA, the CDR3 is TGTGCCAGCAGTCCAAGGGGGACCCCTGGAGATACGCAGTATTTT.

The chain carries TRBV19 and TRBJ1-1; TRBD1 agrees at 10 bases. This CDR3 has 17 residues. The J segment lost 3 bases and the V segment lost 6 bases, leaving 13 bases of the junction unmatched. Per the germline V gene, CDR1 is LNHDA and CDR2 is SQIVND (reference sequence). CDR3 nucleotide sequence: TGTGCCAGTAGGGGTGTGAAAACGGGACAGGGGTACACTGAAGCTTTCTTT. This translates into CASRGVKTGQGYTEAFF. Full variable domain (outside the CDR3, taken from reference TRBV19 and TRBJ1-1): DGGITQSPKYLFRKEGQNVTLSCEQNLNHDAMYWYRQDPGQGLRLIYYSQIVNDFQKGDIAEGYSVSREKKESFPLTVTSAQKNPTAFYLCASRGVKTGQGYTEAFFGQGTRLTVV.

V usage is TRBV11-2 and J usage is TRBJ2-2, with D perhaps TRBD1 (6 bases). CDR1 is SGHAT and CDR2 is FQNNGV in the germline V gene. The CDR3 runs 14 residues. Between the trimmed V and J ends, which lost 6 bases and 6 bases, there was a span of 14 bases. The CDR3 is CASRETGSSGELFF. As DNA, the CDR3 is TGTGCCAGCAGAGAAACAGGGTCTTCCGGGGAGCTGTTTTTT.

V usage is TRBV5-8 and J usage is TRBJ1-2; 10 bases are a match to TRBD1. The CDR3 extends over 15 amino acids. In germline, CDR1 is SGHTS, CDR2 YDEGEE. Germline trimming cut 2 bases from V and 6 bases from J; bases unmatched to any gene: 7. The CDR3 protein is CASSFAGGQGHGYTF. In nucleotides, the CDR3 is TGTGCCAGCAGCTTTGCCGGGGGACAGGGGCATGGCTACACCTTC.

The chain links TRBV11-2 to TRBJ2-1; TRBD2 aligns across 12 bases. The CDR3 contains 18 residues. V lost 5 bases, J lost 4 bases, and 12 bases stayed unmatched. CDR1 is SGHAT, CDR2 FQNNGV, per germline. The CDR3 region is CASSLRSLAGGSYNEQFF. In nucleotides, the CDR3 is TGTGCCAGCAGCCTCCGATCGCTAGCGGGAGGGTCTTACAATGAGCAGTTCTTC.

In its sample, this clone is medium-sized. The gene calls are TRBV19 and TRBJ1-3; D uncertain. Germline values: CDR1 LNHDA, CDR2 SQIVND (reference sequence). The CDR3 has 10 amino acids. Trimming removed 4 bases at V and 6 bases at J, with 1 base between. As DNA, the CDR3 is TGTGCCAGTAGTACAAACACCATATATTTT. Translating it yields CASSTNTIYF.

This rearrangement joins TRBV7-3 to TRBJ2-1; D gene ambiguous. Germline V gene sequence: CDR1 SGHTA, CDR2 FQGTGA. This CDR3 region has 14 residues. Deletions cut 2 bases from V and 6 bases from J, with 11 bases between. In nucleotides, the CDR3 is TGTGCCAGCAGCTTAGCGCCAGACTCCAATGAGCAGTTCTTC. This gives the protein CASSLAPDSNEQFF.

V is TRBV5-4 and J is TRBJ2-3; no clear D. The CDR3 sequence is 12 residues long. Trimming cost V 0 bases and J 9 bases, with 8 bases left between them. Germline CDR1 is SGHNT and CDR2 is YYREEE (reference sequence). The CDR3 bases are TGTGCCAGCAGCTTGGGGAGTGGGACGCAGTATTTT. This codes for CASSLGSGTQYF.

A note on this clone: One end of the junction is discordant with germline, which a read error may explain. V gene TRBV29-1 combines with J gene TRBJ1-1; D gene ambiguous. Germline CDR1 reads SQVTM; CDR2 reads ANQGSEA. This CDR3 region has 14 residues. For the CDR3, the DNA is TGCAGCCTTGAGACGGCGGAGGGAAAGACTGAAGCTTTCTTT. This codes for CSLETAEGKTEAFF.

The V and J genes are TRBV15 and TRBJ2-2; no clear D gene. Germline CDR1 and CDR2: LNHNV and YYDKDF (reference sequence). V lost 1 base and J lost 8, with 5 bases in between. The CDR3 is 12 amino acids. The DNA of the CDR3 is TGTGCCACCAGCAGAGGGGGAGGGGAGCTGTTTTTT. Protein: CATSRGGGELFF.

This clone was seen a few times. The chain couples TRBV11-1 to TRBJ2-1; 8 positions agree with TRBD2. This CDR3 is built from 16 residues. Looked up from germline, CDR1 is SGHAT and CDR2 is FQDESV (reference sequence). With 1 base clipped from V and 8 bases from J, the junction kept 10 bases outside the gene matches. In DNA, the CDR3 is TGTGCCAGCAGCTTAGTAGGGACTAGGGCGCTTGATGAGCAGTTCTTC. This translates into CASSLVGTRALDEQFF.

The J gene is TRBJ1-5, the V gene TRBV6-1; tentatively, D is TRBD1 (5 bases). This CDR3 region has 14 residues. Germline CDR1 reads MNHNS; CDR2 reads SASEGT. V lost 2 bases and J lost 9, with 14 bases in between. The CDR3 loop is CASSELGEVRPQHF. Here the CDR3 DNA reads TGTGCCAGCAGTGAATTGGGGGAGGTAAGGCCCCAGCATTTT.

The gene calls are TRBV19 and TRBJ1-5, with 7 bases matching TRBD1. CDR1 is LNHDA, CDR2 SQIVND, per germline (reference sequence). This CDR3 has 17 residues. The V segment lost 5 bases and the J segment 0 bases; nucleotides outside the gene matches: 10. In DNA form, the CDR3 reads TGTGCCAGTAGTCTCGGACAGGAATACTATAGCAATCAGCCCCAGCATTTT. This codes for CASSLGQEYYSNQPQHF.

J is TRBJ2-5 and V is TRBV25-1, with 10 bases identical to TRBD1. J gave up 6 bases and V 1 base, and 8 bases lay outside the gene matches. CDR3 length: 16 residues. The germline gives CDR1 MGHDK, CDR2 SYGVNS. CDR3 bases: TGTGCCAGCAGTGAATTCGGGACAGGGGTTGGAAAGACCCAGTACTTC. Amino acid sequence: CASSEFGTGVGKTQYF.

The chain couples TRBV19 to TRBJ2-7; 8 positions match TRBD2. Germline CDR1 reads LNHDA; CDR2 reads SQIVND (reference sequence). This CDR3 is built from 15 residues. With V trimmed by 4 bases and J by 6 bases, 11 bases remained unmatched. In DNA, the CDR3 is TGTGCCAGTAGTAGCGGGAGGATACCGGGCGGCGAGCAGTACTTC. Its translation: CASSSGRIPGGEQYF.

V usage is TRBV2 and J usage is TRBJ2-5, with D perhaps matching TRBD1 (7 bases). CDR1 is SNHLY and CDR2 is FYNNEI in the germline V gene. V gave up 7 bases and J gave up 4 bases, with 16 bases separating them. This CDR3 has 14 amino acids. The CDR3 DNA reads as TGTGCCAGCACTGGACGGCAGGGGGGAGAGACCCAGTACTTC. Protein sequence: CASTGRQGGETQYF.

V gene TRBV4-3 combines with J gene TRBJ2-2, with D unresolved. The CDR3 runs 15 residues. V was cut by 0 bases and J by 6 bases, with 11 bases left in between. The germline V gene has CDR1 LGHNA and CDR2 YSLEER. CDR3 DNA: TGCGCCAGCAGCCAAGATCGAAACGGCGCCGGGGAGCTGTTTTTT. It codes for CASSQDRNGAGELFF.